This TCR beta chain stems from a study of glioma-infiltrating T cells after dendritic cell vaccination. In the study overall: Glioblastoma patients came from Phase I and II dendritic cell vaccination trials. Study findings and constraints: Complete blood and tumor specimen sets were limited to few patients.

The primer mix had 60 V beta and 13 J beta primers. The repertoire was sequenced with immunoSEQ multiplex PCR; TCRdb's copy has only in-frame clones and lacks some. Of roughly 100,000 clones listed, 81% are singletons. V lost 4 bases to trimming and J lost 3 bases; unmatched junction nucleotides: 12. CDR1 and CDR2 from the germline V gene are SGHRS and YFSETQ. CDR3 length: 16 amino acids. This clone was counted a few times. Its antigen remains unidentified. Patients had residual fresh-frozen tumor tissue and more than two years of survival data. This clonotype was sampled from a human donor with glioblastoma. V gene TRBV5-1 combines with J gene TRBJ1-1; 7 positions agree with TRBD1. The starting material was blood, obtained before dendritic cell vaccination. Written as DNA, the CDR3 is TGCGCCAGCAGCCAATCCCCACAGGGGAGCGACACTGAAGCTTTCTTT. As protein: CASSQSPQGSDTEAFF.